The next 23 T cell receptor beta chains were all read from a single sample in a study of blood T cell repertoires in COVID-19. Assay: immunoSEQ multiplex PCR; the TCRdb copy retains only in-frame clones and omits some. The table records approximately 290,000 clones, roughly 92% of them present only once. The sample taken for sequencing was peripheral blood. These receptors came from a woman in her twenties or thirties with COVID-19, enrolled during active disease.

This clone has a single count. The chain combines TRBV29-1 with TRBJ1-2; 12 nucleotides line up with TRBD1. Per germline, CDR1 SQVTM and CDR2 ANQGSEA. Trimming cost V 4 bases and J 8 bases; bases outside gene matches: 8. CDR3 length: 14 amino acids. The CDR3 spells CSVALGQGARGYTF. CDR3 DNA sequence: TGCAGCGTTGCATTGGGACAGGGGGCGCGAGGCTACACCTTC.

The rearrangement uses TRBV10-2 and TRBJ2-7, with 7 bases lining up with TRBD2. Germline CDR1 is WSHSY and CDR2 is SAAADI. With 3 bases clipped from V and 3 bases from J, the junction kept 2 bases outside the gene matches. The CDR3 spans 13 residues. The CDR3 nucleotides read TGCGCCAGCAGTGATCTAGCGGTCTACGAGCAGTACTTC. This encodes CASSDLAVYEQYF.

CDR3 nucleotides: TGTGCCAGCAGACAACTAGCGCGGAGCGACAATGAGCAGTTCTTC. Protein sequence: CASRQLARSDNEQFF. The V and J genes are TRBV2 and TRBJ2-1; 7 bases agree with TRBD2. In germline, CDR1 is SNHLY, CDR2 FYNNEI. The V and J ends lost 6 bases and 5 bases, in that order; junction bases with no gene match: 10. The CDR3 length is 15 residues.

The chain joins TRBV19 to TRBJ2-7; a weak D match, TRBD1 (6 bases). The CDR3 is made up of 14 amino acids. Per the germline V gene, CDR1 is LNHDA and CDR2 is SQIVND (reference sequence). Trimming took 2 bases from V and 3 from J, leaving 11 bases between them. The CDR3 sequence is CASSIFGQNYEQYF. The CDR3 DNA reads TGTGCCAGTAGTATATTTGGACAGAACTACGAGCAGTACTTC.

J is TRBJ2-7 and V is TRBV29-1; 8 positions agree with TRBD2. Germline values: CDR1 SQVTM, CDR2 ANQGSEA. Unmatched junction bases numbered 9, after V lost 6 bases and J lost 5 bases. This CDR3 spans 13 amino acids. CDR3 nucleotide sequence: TGCAGCGTGTCCACGGGAGGGGAGAACGAGCAGTACTTC. Translation gives CSVSTGGENEQYF.

On this clone itself: The same CDR3 is also encoded by other DNA sequences in this sample. The chain links TRBV29-1 to TRBJ2-1; 12 bases agree with TRBD2. V was pared by 6 bases and J by 7 bases, with 7 bases of the junction left unmatched. From germline, CDR1 is SQVTM and CDR2 ANQGSEA. CDR3 length equals 14 residues. CDR3 nucleotides: TGCAGCGTCACTCTAGCGGGAGGGGGTAATGAGCAGTTCTTC. Its protein is CSVTLAGGGNEQFF.

This chain links TRBV5-1 with TRBJ2-1; the match to TRBD2 covers 8 bases. With 0 bases clipped from V and 2 bases from J, the junction kept 7 bases outside the gene matches. The length of the CDR3 is 17 residues. The germline V gene has CDR1 SGHRS and CDR2 YFSETQ. CDR3 sequence: CASSLAPSSGPYNEQFF. In DNA, the CDR3 is TGCGCCAGCAGCTTGGCACCTTCTAGCGGGCCCTACAATGAGCAGTTCTTC. The full variable domain, rest sourced from reference TRBV5-1 and TRBJ2-1, is KAGVTQTPRYLIKTRGQQVTLSCSPISGHRSVSWYQQTPGQGLQFLFEYFSETQRNKGNFPGRFSGRQFSNSRSEMNVSTLELGDSALYLCASSLAPSSGPYNEQFFGPGTRLTVL.

This clone came up a few times. CDR3 loop: CASSPSAGAGTDTQYF. The DNA for the CDR3 is TGCGCCAGCAGCCCTTCAGCGGGAGCTGGCACAGATACGCAGTATTTT. The rearrangement joins TRBV5-1 to TRBJ2-3; 8 bases fit TRBD2. This CDR3 spans 16 amino acids. Per germline, CDR1 SGHRS and CDR2 YFSETQ. Trimming removed 4 bases from V and 1 base from J; junction bases left unmatched: 8.

The V and J genes are TRBV28 and TRBJ1-2; TRBD1 matches at 9 bases. CDR1 is MDHEN, CDR2 SYDVKM, per germline. The CDR3 has 13 amino acids. V was pared by 11 bases and J by 6 bases, with 10 bases of the junction left unmatched. The CDR3 region is CAVQGAERNGYTF. DNA for the CDR3: TGTGCCGTACAGGGGGCGGAGAGGAATGGCTACACCTTC.

This clone has a handful of counts. The chain employs TRBV29-1 and TRBJ2-2, with D perhaps TRBD2 (6 bases). The CDR3 is 14 residues long. Germline V gene data show CDR1 as SQVTM and CDR2 as ANQGSEA. The V end lost 4 bases, the J end lost 1 base, and 10 bases lay between the germline ends. CDR3 DNA sequence: TGCAGCGTTGGCCAAGCGGGGAACACCGGGGAGCTGTTTTTT. Translating gives CSVGQAGNTGELFF.

The chain recombines TRBV10-1 with TRBJ2-1; 8 positions match TRBD2. The CDR3 is 15 amino acids. V gave up 8 bases and J gave up 1 base; unmatched junction bases: 7. Germline CDR1 is WNHNN and CDR2 is SYGVQD (reference sequence). The CDR3 spells CASGSGSNSYNEQFF. The CDR3 region has the DNA TGCGCCAGCGGGAGCGGGAGTAATTCCTACAATGAGCAGTTCTTC.

This sequence joins TRBV9 and TRBJ1-1; TRBD1 matches 8 bases. The V gene's germline CDR1 is SGDLS and CDR2 YYNGEE. The CDR3 is 15 residues long. The V gene end was trimmed by 3 bases and the J gene end by 3 bases; junction bases not matched to a gene: 7. CDR3 nucleotide sequence: TGTGCCAGCAGCGCAGGGGGCGGTTCGGACACTGAAGCTTTCTTT. Amino acid sequence: CASSAGGGSDTEAFF.

The chain couples TRBV4-1 to TRBJ1-5; the match to TRBD1 covers 7 bases. Germline CDR1 MGHRA, CDR2 YSYEKL. This CDR3 has 13 amino acids. The junction had 1 base not matched to a gene; V was cut back by 0 bases and J by 8 bases. The CDR3 nucleotides are TGCGCCAGCAGCCAAGAGACAGGGAAGCCCCAGCATTTT. Amino acids: CASSQETGKPQHF.

In this sample, this clone turned up once. This chain's CDR3 is CAITRGQLGDTEAFF. The CDR3 coding sequence is TGTGCCATCACTCGCGGGCAACTCGGGGACACTGAAGCTTTCTTT. The gene calls are TRBV10-3 and TRBJ1-1, with no clear D. The CDR3 sequence is 15 residues long. With 7 bases removed from V and 3 bases from J, the gap between germline ends came to 18 bases. The germline V gene has CDR1 ENHRY and CDR2 SYGVKD.

The rearrangement uses TRBV19 and TRBJ1-5; the D gene is possibly TRBD1 (6 bases). Trimming shortened V by 6 bases and J by 2 bases, and 17 bases separated the two germline ends. Looked up from germline, CDR1 is LNHDA and CDR2 is SQIVND (reference sequence). The CDR3 consists of 16 residues. The CDR3 sequence: CASSGRGEGGNQPQHF. The CDR3 DNA reads as TGTGCCAGTAGCGGGCGAGGCGAGGGGGGCAATCAGCCCCAGCATTTT. The variable domain in full, with the rest retrieved from reference TRBV19 and TRBJ1-5, is DGGITQSPKYLFRKEGQNVTLSCEQNLNHDAMYWYRQDPGQGLRLIYYSQIVNDFQKGDIAEGYSVSREKKESFPLTVTSAQKNPTAFYLCASSGRGEGGNQPQHFGDGTRLSIL.

The rearrangement joins TRBV20-1 to TRBJ2-5; 11 nucleotides agree with TRBD2. With 3 bases clipped from V and 2 bases from J, the junction kept 8 bases outside the gene matches. This CDR3 spans 16 amino acids. Germline V lookup: CDR1 DFQATT, CDR2 SNEGSKA (reference sequence). The CDR3, as DNA: TGCAGTGCTAGTGTGATCCGACTAGCGGGGCAAGAGACCCAGTACTTC. It yields the protein CSASVIRLAGQETQYF.

The chain recombines TRBV5-1 with TRBJ1-2, with D perhaps matching TRBD1 (6 bases). CDR1 and CDR2 (germline): SGHRS, YFSETQ. V was shortened by 1 base and J by 8 bases, with 21 bases between the two germline ends. There are 16 residues in the CDR3. DNA for the CDR3: TGCGCCAGCAGCTTGTCGTCCGGGGGGCAGGGAGAGGGCTACACCTTC. It translates to CASSLSSGGQGEGYTF.

The chain carries TRBV5-1 and TRBJ1-3; 7 nucleotides agree with TRBD1. The J segment lost 2 bases and the V segment lost 2 bases, leaving 7 bases of the junction unmatched. CDR1 SGHRS and CDR2 YFSETQ come from the germline V gene. This CDR3 is built from 16 residues. The chain's CDR3 is CASSLQGIVAGNTIYF. The DNA of the CDR3 is TGCGCCAGCAGCTTACAGGGGATAGTGGCTGGAAACACCATATATTTT.

The gene calls are TRBV6-5 and TRBJ2-7; 7 bases agree with TRBD1. The V segment lost 11 bases and the J segment 3 bases; nucleotides outside the gene matches: 7. This CDR3 is built from 12 residues. Germline V gene data show CDR1 as MNHEY and CDR2 as SVGAGI. The DNA of the CDR3 is TGTGCCCAAGACAGGGATTTCTACGAGCAGTACTTC. It codes for CAQDRDFYEQYF.

The chain recombines TRBV18 with TRBJ1-1; TRBD1 matches 7 bases. The germline CDR1 and CDR2 sequences are KGHSH and LQKENI. The CDR3 extends over 15 amino acids. J lost 6 bases, V lost 3 bases, and 10 bases had no gene match. CDR3: CASSPREQGIPEAFF. The CDR3 DNA reads TGTGCCAGCTCACCGCGAGAACAGGGGATCCCTGAAGCTTTCTTT. Complete variable domain (other parts from reference TRBV18 and TRBJ1-1): NAGVMQNPRHLVRRRGQEARLRCSPMKGHSHVYWYRQLPEEGLKFMVYLQKENIIDESGMPKERFSAEFPKEGPSILRIQQVVRGDSAAYFCASSPREQGIPEAFFGQGTRLTVV.

This sequence joins TRBV20-1 and TRBJ2-3; D unclear. This CDR3 spans 13 amino acids. The germline CDR1 and CDR2 sequences are DFQATT and SNEGSKA (reference sequence). V lost 3 bases to trimming and J lost 2 bases, with 9 bases between them. The CDR3 is CSASAVVTDTQYF. In DNA, the CDR3 is TGCAGTGCTAGTGCGGTCGTCACAGATACGCAGTATTTT.

As regards this clone: The sample holds other DNA sequences that translate to the same CDR3. This chain joins TRBV7-3 and TRBJ2-7; tentatively, D is TRBD2 (6 bases). Germline assignment: CDR1 SGHTA and CDR2 FQGTGA. V dropped 5 bases and J dropped 2 bases, with 16 bases sitting between them. The CDR3 is made up of 15 amino acids. As DNA, the CDR3 is TGTGCCAGCAGCCCCGGCGGGACTGGGACCTACGAGCAGTACTTC. This encodes CASSPGGTGTYEQYF.

The chain employs TRBV27 and TRBJ2-2; D is perhaps TRBD2 (7 bases). V was cut by 3 bases and J by 1 base, with 15 bases left in between. The CDR3 consists of 17 residues. Germline V gene sequence: CDR1 MNHEY, CDR2 SMNVEV (reference sequence). The CDR3 is CASSLGGGQGNTGELFF. Written as DNA, the CDR3 is TGTGCCAGCAGTTTGGGAGGGGGGCAGGGGAACACCGGGGAGCTGTTTTTT.